The T cell receptor (beta chain) under discussion was sequenced for a study of human T cells and chemical hapten exposure. Across the whole study: Alopecia areata, totalis or universalis was found in mostly female patients.

The time point is: pre-sensitization, week 0. Treatment indicated: therapeutic diphenylcyclopropenone sensitization with weekly scalp DPC. Sample donors consisted of patients with alopecia, aged 18 to 70 years, who were suitable for DPC. TCRdb re-called the RACE reads through MiXCR, storing one row per CDR3 protein. Of about 120,000 distinct CDR3 sequences listed, approximately 15% are singletons. V was trimmed by 3 bases and J by 4 bases, leaving 16 bases between them. Germline V gene lookup returns CDR1 SGHKS and CDR2 YYEKEE (reference sequence). This CDR3 has 15 amino acids. In its sample, this clonotype was seen many times.

The chain joins TRBV5-5 to TRBJ1-1; D is ambiguous. The sequencing here drew on whole blood, taken in connection with sensitization to the hapten diphenylcyclopropenone (DPC). The origin of this receptor is a woman aged 18-35 years with alopecia areata. Some clones in this sample may be carry-over from other donors' samples. CDR3 sequence (DNA): TGTGCCAGCAGCTCCCCGACTGTCGGGTTCACTGAAGCTTTCTTT. It translates to CASSSPTVGFTEAFF.